Listed below are T cell receptor beta chains from one sample, sequenced in a study of cytomegalovirus exposure and HLA in healthy donors. TCRdb's copy holds only in-frame clones and misses some; the assay was immunoSEQ multiplex PCR. The sample lists 120,000 to 150,000 clones, around 80% occurring once. The sequencing input was PBMCs. The receptors shown here come from a man younger than 35 in good health and CMV-seropositive. CDR3s include the opening cysteine and the closing phenylalanine or tryptophan. Each record gives: clone size, V gene, J gene, D gene, CDR3 DNA, CDR3 protein. D genes are given only for firm matches. Rows may omit the clone size; those that give it use once, few, many or a size class.

>few|TRBV6-6|TRBJ2-2|NA
TGTGCCAGCAGTTACTCGAACGGGAACACCGGGGAGCTGTTTTTT
CASSYSNGNTGELFF
>once|TRBV28|TRBJ1-4|NA
TGTGCCAGCAATCGCGGGGCGGCAACTAATGAAAAACTGTTTTTT
CASNRGAATNEKLFF
>NA|TRBV5-4|TRBJ1-1|NA
TGTGCCAGCAGCTTGGCGGATGGGTTTGGATCCGGGGGGGACACTGAAGCTTTCTTT
CASSLADGFGSGGDTEAFF
>NA|TRBV4-1|TRBJ2-7|TRBD2
TGCGCCAGCAGCCAAGATGGACTAGCGGTGGGGTACGAGCAGTACTTC
CASSQDGLAVGYEQYF
>NA|TRBV19|TRBJ2-5|TRBD2
TGTGCCAGTAGTCCGCTAGCGGGAGGGCCGGAGACCCAGTACTTC
CASSPLAGGPETQYF
>NA|TRBV9|TRBJ2-2|NA
TGTGCCAGCAGCGGGACCACTTCAGGGATTGGCACCGGGGAGCTGTTTTTT
CASSGTTSGIGTGELFF
>NA|TRBV7-9|TRBJ2-5|NA
TGTGCCAGCAGCGTATCTCATTGGATTGGTAGCGGAGGAGAGACCCAGTACTTC
CASSVSHWIGSGGETQYF
>NA|TRBV10-1|TRBJ2-4|NA
TGCGCCAGCAGTGAGTCGATACGTGGGAGTGGGGTTAAAAACATTCAGTACTTC
CASSESIRGSGVKNIQYF
>NA|TRBV5-1|TRBJ1-1|TRBD1
TGCGCCAGCACCCGACAGGGCACTGAAGCTTTCTTT
CASTRQGTEAFF
>NA|TRBV28|TRBJ1-1|NA
TGTGCCAGCAGTCCCTCGACAGTAATGAACACTGAAGCTTTCTTT
CASSPSTVMNTEAFF
>NA|TRBV5-1|TRBJ2-3|NA
TGCGCCAGCAGCTTGGGCGGAGATGGAGGGAACACAGATACGCAGTATTTT
CASSLGGDGGNTDTQYF
>NA|TRBV6-6|TRBJ2-7|NA
TGTGCCAGCAACCGGGGGTTCGGCCAGTCCTACGAGCAGTACTTC
CASNRGFGQSYEQYF
>NA|TRBV9|TRBJ2-3|NA
TGTGCCAGCGGCGACACCATACTAAGCACAGATACGCAGTATTTT
CASGDTILSTDTQYF
>NA|TRBV29-1|TRBJ1-2|TRBD1
TGCAGCGCCTCAGGGGGGACATCTAACTATGGCTACACCTTC
CSASGGTSNYGYTF
>NA|TRBV4-1|TRBJ1-2|TRBD1
TGCGCCAGCAGCCAAGATAGCAGGGGGCTGTATGGCTACACCTTC
CASSQDSRGLYGYTF
>NA|TRBV18|TRBJ2-5|NA
TGTGCCAGCTCGTCCAGCGTCGGGGAGACCCAGTACTTC
CASSSSVGETQYF
>once|TRBV19|TRBJ1-1|TRBD1
TGTGCCAGTAAGGGGGACAGGGAGAACACTGAAGCTTTCTTT
CASKGDRENTEAFF
>NA|TRBV27|TRBJ2-7|TRBD1
TGTGCCAGCAGTCCAGGGGCAGGGGGATTGTACGAGCAGTACTTC
CASSPGAGGLYEQYF
>NA|TRBV5-1|TRBJ2-1|TRBD2
TGCGCCAGCAGCGGTTTAGCGGGAGCGAGGAATGAGCAGTTCTTC
CASSGLAGARNEQFF
>NA|TRBV6-1|TRBJ2-7|NA
TGTGCCAGCAGGGACGGGAGAATCGACGGGCAGCAGTACTTC
CASRDGRIDGQQYF
>NA|TRBV5-1|TRBJ2-6|NA
TGCGCCAGCAGCTTGGCCAGTCAGGGAACTGGGGCCAACGTCCTGACTTTC
CASSLASQGTGANVLTF
>NA|TRBV7-9|TRBJ2-1|NA
TGTGCCAGCCTCACTACAAGCTCCTACAATGAGCAGTTCTTC
CASLTTSSYNEQFF
>NA|TRBV13|TRBJ2-3|NA
TGTGCCAGCAGCCCCCCTAGGGAGCTAGATACGCAGTATTTT
CASSPPRELDTQYF
>NA|TRBV7-7|TRBJ2-2|NA
TGTGCTAGCAGCTTAGCGAGTGCAGGGTTAAAATGGAACACCGGGGAGCTGTTTTTT
CASSLASAGLKWNTGELFF
>NA|TRBV7-9|TRBJ2-5|NA
TGTGCCAGTGGGGGCGGCCGCCAAGAGACCCAGTACTTC
CASGGGRQETQYF
>NA|TRBV5-6|TRBJ2-5|NA
TGTGCCAGCAGCTTGGACAGGAATGAGGAAGAGACCCAGTACTTC
CASSLDRNEEETQYF
>NA|TRBV15|TRBJ1-1|TRBD1
TGTGCCACCAGGCAGACAGGGGCAGACACTGAAGCTTTCTTT
CATRQTGADTEAFF
>NA|TRBV13|TRBJ2-3|TRBD2
TGTGCCAGCAGCTTAGGGCTAGCGGGAGGCACAGATACGCAGTATTTT
CASSLGLAGGTDTQYF
>NA|TRBV5-1|TRBJ2-5|NA
TGCGCCAGCAGCGTGGGGGACAACCAAGAGACCCAGTACTTC
CASSVGDNQETQYF
>NA|TRBV30|TRBJ2-7|TRBD1
TGTGCCTGGAGGCAGGACAGGGCATTCTACGAGCAGTACTTC
CAWRQDRAFYEQYF
>NA|TRBV29-1|TRBJ1-2|NA
TGCAGCGTTGTGAGGGGAGGTGGCTACACCTTC
CSVVRGGGYTF
>NA|TRBV9|TRBJ2-2|TRBD2
TGTGCCAGCAGAACCGGAACTAGCGTCAACACCGGGGAGCTGTTTTTT
CASRTGTSVNTGELFF
>NA|TRBV28|TRBJ1-5|NA
TGTGCCAGCAGTTTATGGCAGGGGCGGAAGGATCAGCCCCAGCATTTT
CASSLWQGRKDQPQHF
>once|TRBV29-1|TRBJ1-4|TRBD1
TGCAGCGTTGAAGAGTCGGGGACAGGGGGGAATGAAAAACTGTTTTTT
CSVEESGTGGNEKLFF
>NA|TRBV20-1|TRBJ1-2|NA
TGCAGTGCTAGTGACAGCTATGGCTACACCTTC
CSASDSYGYTF
>once|TRBV6-1|TRBJ2-1|NA
TGTGCCAGCAGGGACTTGTACAACTCCTACAATGAGCAGTTCTTC
CASRDLYNSYNEQFF
>NA|TRBV5-6|TRBJ2-1|TRBD1
TGTGCCAGCAGCTTGGAGACAGGGGGCGTCGAAAGCAATGAGCAGTTCTTC
CASSLETGGVESNEQFF
>NA|TRBV6-5|TRBJ2-7|TRBD1
TGTGCCAGCAGCAACCCGGGACAGAAAAAATACGAGCAGTACTTC
CASSNPGQKKYEQYF
>NA|TRBV28|TRBJ2-5|NA
TGTGCCAGCAGTTCCTCTGGGACTCCGGAGACCCAGTACTTC
CASSSSGTPETQYF
>NA|TRBV19|TRBJ1-1|NA
TGTGCCAGTAGCCGTCGCACTGAAGCTTTCTTT
CASSRRTEAFF
>once|TRBV9|TRBJ2-1|TRBD1
TGTGCCAGCAGCAACAGGGGGTCCTACAATGAGCAGTTCTTC
CASSNRGSYNEQFF
>few|TRBV7-9|TRBJ2-3|NA
TGTGCCAGCAGCTTATCGGTCTTCCTCCAAGGAGCTAGCACAGATACGCAGTATTTT
CASSLSVFLQGASTDTQYF
>few|TRBV5-1|TRBJ2-5|NA
TGCGCCAGCAGCTTGCCCAGGGGCAGGTGGGAGACCCAGTACTTC
CASSLPRGRWETQYF
>NA|TRBV9|TRBJ1-3|NA
TGTGCCAGCAGCGTAAGCCTTCGGGGAAACACCATATATTTT
CASSVSLRGNTIYF
>few|TRBV27|TRBJ2-7|NA
TGTGCCAGCAGTTTATCCGCCGGGATTAGCAACGAGCAGTACTTC
CASSLSAGISNEQYF
>NA|TRBV28|TRBJ1-4|NA
TGTGCCAGCTGCGTGGGAGGGGCCTTGGCAACTAATGAAAAACTGTTTTTT
CASCVGGALATNEKLFF
>NA|TRBV18|TRBJ2-2|NA
TGTGCCAGCTCACTCCACATGGCAGGGCCCTCCGGGGAGCTGTTTTTT
CASSLHMAGPSGELFF
>NA|TRBV10-1|TRBJ2-7|NA
TGCGCCAGCAGTGACCCCGACAGGGAGGTCTACGAGCAGTACTTC
CASSDPDREVYEQYF
>NA|TRBV19|TRBJ2-2|NA
TGTGCCAGTACCTTCGGGACACTCACCGGGGAGCTGTTTTTT
CASTFGTLTGELFF
>NA|TRBV6-1|TRBJ2-1|TRBD1
TGTGCCAGCAGCCGGGACAGGGGGTATCGGAATGAGCAGTTCTTC
CASSRDRGYRNEQFF
>NA|TRBV6-5|TRBJ1-5|TRBD1
TGTGCCAGCAGACCAGACAGGGGTAGCAATCAGCCCCAGCATTTT
CASRPDRGSNQPQHF
>NA|TRBV19|TRBJ2-7|TRBD1
TGTGCCAGTAGTATGATCGACGGACAGGGCTCCTACGAGCAGTACTTC
CASSMIDGQGSYEQYF
>NA|TRBV11-2|TRBJ1-2|NA
TGTGCCAGCAGCTTAGAGGCAGGGAGGTGGTATGGCTACACCTTC
CASSLEAGRWYGYTF
>NA|TRBV28|TRBJ2-1|TRBD2
TGTGCCAGCGGACCCCTAGCGGTTAGCTCCTACAATGAGCAGTTCTTC
CASGPLAVSSYNEQFF
>NA|TRBV28|TRBJ2-3|NA
TGTGCCAGCAGTTTTCCCGTATCCGGTACGCAGTATTTT
CASSFPVSGTQYF
>NA|TRBV5-4|TRBJ2-7|NA
TGTGCCAGCAGCTTGGCCGGGACATACGGCTACGAGCAGTACTTC
CASSLAGTYGYEQYF
>NA|TRBV28|TRBJ1-2|TRBD1
TGTGCCAGCAGTCAGGGGGCTAACTATGGCTACACCTTC
CASSQGANYGYTF
>NA|TRBV10-1|TRBJ2-1|TRBD1
TGCGCCAGCAGCATCGGGACAGGGGAGGGGGATGAGCAGTTCTTC
CASSIGTGEGDEQFF
>NA|TRBV2|TRBJ1-5|NA
TGTGCCAGCAGCGGACAGACTCTGACTCATCCCCAGCATTTT
CASSGQTLTHPQHF
>few|TRBV6-5|TRBJ2-7|TRBD1
TGTGCCAGCAGTTCTCCGGACAGGGGGCACCACGAGCAGTACTTC
CASSSPDRGHHEQYF